Each of the 5 T cell receptor beta chains below was sequenced from the same sample in a study of shared clonotypes between healthy human individuals. TCRdb's table, derived via immunoSEQ multiplex PCR, lists solely in-frame clones and lacks some. The sample includes about 380,000 clones, approximately 96% seen only once; the top ten take approximately 0.32%. The sample was memory CD8+ T cells sorted from blood. Subset meaning: CD45RO+ cells pooled with CCR7-negative TemRA cells. These TCRs come from a man younger than 40 in good health.

The chain uses TRBV19 and TRBJ2-1; 11 bases line up with TRBD2. V lost 7 bases, J lost 3 bases, and 2 bases stayed unmatched. Per the germline V gene, CDR1 is LNHDA and CDR2 is SQIVND (reference sequence). The CDR3 covers 14 residues. CDR3 region: CASTSGRFYNEQFF. The DNA for the CDR3 is TGTGCCAGTACTAGCGGGAGGTTCTACAATGAGCAGTTCTTC. Complete variable domain (other parts from reference TRBV19 and TRBJ2-1): DGGITQSPKYLFRKEGQNVTLSCEQNLNHDAMYWYRQDPGQGLRLIYYSQIVNDFQKGDIAEGYSVSREKKESFPLTVTSAQKNPTAFYLCASTSGRFYNEQFFGPGTRLTVL.

The chain joins TRBV2 to TRBJ2-1; D gene unclear. Germline V gene sequence: CDR1 SNHLY, CDR2 FYNNEI. The CDR3 spans 15 residues. The V end lost 1 base, the J end lost 4 bases, and 11 bases lay between the germline ends. The CDR3 spells CASSEGVGPYNEQFF. The CDR3 DNA reads as TGTGCCAGCAGTGAAGGGGTAGGCCCGTACAATGAGCAGTTCTTC.

The V and J genes are TRBV11-2 and TRBJ2-1; the match to TRBD2 covers 11 bases. This CDR3 is 17 amino acids long. V lost 5 bases to trimming and J lost 0 bases; unmatched junction nucleotides: 6. Germline V gene sequence: CDR1 SGHAT, CDR2 FQNNGV. The CDR3 DNA reads as TGTGCCAGCAGCCTCTACACTAGCGGGAGCTCCTACAATGAGCAGTTCTTC. Amino acid sequence: CASSLYTSGSSYNEQFF.

The chain joins TRBV30 to TRBJ1-3, with 7 nucleotides matching TRBD1. V trimming: 0 bases; J trimming: 0 bases; junction bases outside the gene matches: 5. Per the germline V gene, CDR1 is GTSNPN and CDR2 is SVGIG (reference sequence). The CDR3 is 16 amino acids. The CDR3 DNA sequence: TGTGCCTGGAGTGTATCGCCAGGGGGCTCTGGAAACACCATATATTTT. It is translated as CAWSVSPGGSGNTIYF. The full variable domain, its missing parts supplied by reference TRBV30 and TRBJ1-3, is SQTIHQWPATLVQPVGSPLSLECTVEGTSNPNLYWYRQAAGRGLQLLFYSVGIGQISSEVPQNLSASRPQDRQFILSSKKLLLSDSGFYLCAWSVSPGGSGNTIYFGEGSWLTVV.

The chain joins TRBV6-1 to TRBJ2-1; no reliable D call. V lost 4 bases and J 2 bases, leaving 9 bases between the germline ends. Germline V CDR1 and CDR2: MNHNS, SASEGT. CDR3 length: 14 residues. CDR3 sequence (DNA): TGTGCCAGCAGTGGCGACATCACCTACAATGAGCAGTTCTTC. Protein product: CASSGDITYNEQFF.